This TCR beta chain was recorded in a study of blood T cell repertoires in COVID-19. Turning to the study itself: Spain, Italy and the United States supplied samples that represented acute and convalescent COVID-19. T cells, B-cell-depleted T cells, or PBMCs supplied cDNA or gDNA.

Germline CDR1 reads MNHEY; CDR2 reads SVGAGI. The CDR3 totals 15 residues. V lost 0 bases and J lost 4; bases outside the gene matches: 3. The authors' processing: The assay estimated nucleated cells by amplifying reference gene primers. Clones were read by immunoSEQ multiplex PCR, and TCRdb kept only the in-frame ones, dropping some. The V and J calls and clone size were taken over from that table, and D and trimming were inferred from the DNA. The table has roughly 410,000 clones, around 90% seen once. The chain is built from TRBV6-5 and TRBJ1-2; 9 bases match TRBD1. The sequence was collected from a man in his forties with acute or convalescent COVID-19. What was sequenced was peripheral blood. This chain's CDR3 is CASSYSTGGAYGYTF. The CDR3 region has the DNA TGTGCCAGCAGTTACTCTACAGGGGGCGCCTATGGCTACACCTTC.